This T cell receptor (beta chain) was obtained from a study of OX40 agonist ivuxolimab in advanced cancers. Findings of the study overall: Clonal expansion from baseline to week 6 occurred in both CD4+ and CD8+ T cells. Averaged across samples, CD8+ T cells carried more expanded clones than CD4+ did.

Germline CDR1 and CDR2: SEHNR and FQNEAQ (reference sequence). This CDR3 has 15 residues. Trimming removed 1 base from V and 5 bases from J, with 14 bases in between. This clone was counted only a few times. The antigen remains undetermined. Produced via immunoSEQ multiplex PCR; TCRdb's table is partial and in-frame only. This table has around 20,000 clones, roughly 90% appearing once. Source: CD4+ or CD8+ T cells sorted from blood, taken in a trial of the OX40 agonist ivuxolimab. This TCR derives from an adult with an advanced solid tumor such as melanoma, head and neck, liver or kidney cancer. The chain links TRBV7-9 to TRBJ2-5; possible D gene TRBD2, 5 bases. The CDR3 is CASSLGGNLGETQYF. CDR3 nucleotide sequence: TGTGCCAGCAGCTTAGGAGGGAACTTAGGGGAGACCCAGTACTTC.